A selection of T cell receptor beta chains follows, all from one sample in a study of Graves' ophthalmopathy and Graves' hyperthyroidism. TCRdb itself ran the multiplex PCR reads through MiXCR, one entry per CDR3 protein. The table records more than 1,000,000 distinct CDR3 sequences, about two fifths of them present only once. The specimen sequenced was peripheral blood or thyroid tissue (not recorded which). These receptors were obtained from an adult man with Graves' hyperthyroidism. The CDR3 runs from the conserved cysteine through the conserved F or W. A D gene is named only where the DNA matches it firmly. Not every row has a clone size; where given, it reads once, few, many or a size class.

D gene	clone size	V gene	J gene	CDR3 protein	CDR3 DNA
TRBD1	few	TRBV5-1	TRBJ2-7	CASSIRGTDYEQYF	TGCGCCAGCAGCATAAGAGGGACAGACTACGAGCAGTACTTC
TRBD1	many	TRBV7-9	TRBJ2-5	CASGQGVLETQYF	TGTGCCAGCGGACAGGGGGTTCTCGAGACCCAGTACTTC
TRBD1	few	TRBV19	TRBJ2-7	CASSTRTGVYEQYF	TGTGCCAGTAGTACCCGAACAGGGGTCTACGAGCAGTACTTC
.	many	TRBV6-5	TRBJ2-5	CASTDGPTVTQYF	TGTGCCAGCACCGATGGACCGACAGTAACCCAGTACTTC
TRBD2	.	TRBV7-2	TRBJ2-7	CASSFGEGLEEQYF	TGTGCCAGCAGCTTTGGGGAGGGCCTAGAAGAGCAGTACTTC
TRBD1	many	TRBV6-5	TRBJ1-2	CASSTRGHLYGYTF	TGTGCCAGCAGTACTAGGGGGCACCTCTATGGCTACACCTTC
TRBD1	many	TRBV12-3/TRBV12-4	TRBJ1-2	CASSLELQGNYGYTF	TGTGCCAGCAGTTTAGAGTTACAGGGGAACTATGGCTACACCTTC
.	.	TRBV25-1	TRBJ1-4	CASTEGQWNEKLFF	TGTGCCAGCACCGAGGGGCAGTGGAATGAAAAACTGTTTTTT
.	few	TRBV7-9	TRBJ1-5	CASSLLAESSNQPQHF	TGTGCCAGCAGCTTATTGGCCGAGTCTAGCAATCAGCCCCAGCATTTT
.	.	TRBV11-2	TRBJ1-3	CASSQDLAPGGSGNTIYF	TGCGCCAGCAGCCAAGATTTGGCCCCCGGGGGCTCTGGAAACACCATATATTTT
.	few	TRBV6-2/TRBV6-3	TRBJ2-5	CASSYPQRQETQYF	TGTGCCAGCAGTTACCCCCAGAGACAAGAGACCCAGTACTTC
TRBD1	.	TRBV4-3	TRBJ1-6	CASSTSTGRNSPLHF	TGCGCCAGCTCAACGTCGACAGGGAGGAATTCACCCCTCCACTTT
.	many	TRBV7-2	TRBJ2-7	CASSDKGYYSYEQYF	TGTGCCAGCAGCGACAAGGGTTATTACTCCTACGAGCAGTACTTC
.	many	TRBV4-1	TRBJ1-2	CASSQGLPSGYTF	TGCGCCAGCAGCCAAGGTTTGCCTTCTGGCTACACCTTC
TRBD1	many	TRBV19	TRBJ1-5	CASRTLDRVNQPQHF	TGTGCCAGTAGGACCTTGGACAGGGTCAATCAGCCCCAGCATTTT
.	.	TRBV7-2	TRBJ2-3	CASSTQVLRDTQYF	TGTGCCAGCAGCACACAGGTCCTCCGGGATACGCAGTATTTT
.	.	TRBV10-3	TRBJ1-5	CAVSDRNIGANQPQHF	TGTGCCGTCAGTGACCGCAACATTGGGGCCAATCAGCCCCAGCATTTT
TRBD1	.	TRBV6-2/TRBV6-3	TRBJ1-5	CASRDGQGLHQPQHF	TGTGCCAGCCGTGATGGACAGGGGCTGCATCAGCCCCAGCATTTT
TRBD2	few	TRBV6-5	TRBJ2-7	CASARLTMGGDEQYF	TGTGCCAGCGCGCGACTTACCATGGGGGGGGACGAGCAGTACTTC
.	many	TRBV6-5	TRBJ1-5	CASRQVGDWNQPQHF	TGTGCCAGCAGGCAGGTCGGGGATTGGAATCAGCCCCAGCATTTT
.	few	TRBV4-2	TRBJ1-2	CASSQDYPGVWYGYTF	TGTGCCAGCAGCCAAGATTATCCAGGGGTGTGGTATGGCTACACCTTC
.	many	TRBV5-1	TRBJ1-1	CASSLGGGFSIEAFF	TGCGCCAGCAGCTTGGGGGGAGGCTTCTCGATCGAAGCTTTCTTT
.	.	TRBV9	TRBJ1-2	CASSVAGQSSGNTF	TGTGCCAGCAGCGTAGCTGGACAGAGCTCTGGAAACACCTTC
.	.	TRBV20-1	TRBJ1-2	CSPVRSYGYTF	TGCAGTCCAGTCCGCAGCTATGGCTACACCTTC
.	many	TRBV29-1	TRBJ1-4	CSVGRDDEKLFF	TGCAGCGTTGGCCGGGACGATGAAAAACTGTTTTTT
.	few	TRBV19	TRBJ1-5	CASSIDLVQPQHF	TGTGCCAGTAGTATAGATCTAGTTCAGCCCCAGCATTTT
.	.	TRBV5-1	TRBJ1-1	CASSMAGVGAFF	TGCGCCAGCAGTATGGCGGGGGTCGGGGCTTTCTTT
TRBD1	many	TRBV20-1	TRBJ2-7	CSAKGQPVAYEQYF	TGCAGTGCAAAGGGACAGCCCGTCGCCTACGAGCAGTACTTC
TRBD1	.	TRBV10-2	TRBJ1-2	CASSDRDRGGYTF	TGTGCCAGCAGTGACCGGGACAGGGGTGGCTACACCTTC
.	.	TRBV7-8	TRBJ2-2	CASSLAIRELFF	TGTGCCAGCAGCTTAGCAATACGGGAGCTGTTTTTT
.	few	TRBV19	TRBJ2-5	CASSIGGSIQETQYF	TGTGCCAGTAGTATAGGAGGAAGCATACAAGAGACCCAGTACTTC
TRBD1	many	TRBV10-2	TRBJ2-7	CASSEPGTAYEQYF	TGCGCCAGCAGTGAGCCTGGGACAGCCTACGAGCAGTACTTC
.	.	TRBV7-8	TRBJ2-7	CASSPDFIWSYEQYF	TGTGCCAGCAGCCCCGACTTCATTTGGTCCTACGAGCAGTACTTC
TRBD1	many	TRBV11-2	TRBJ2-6	CASKTGERAGANVLTF	TGTGCCAGCAAGACAGGGGAGAGGGCTGGGGCCAACGTCCTGACTTTC
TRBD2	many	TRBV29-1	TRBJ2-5	CSVVRASGKETQYF	TGCAGCGTTGTGAGGGCTAGCGGGAAAGAGACCCAGTACTTC
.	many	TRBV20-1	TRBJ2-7	CSARVQSSYEQYF	TGCAGTGCTAGAGTTCAGTCGTCCTACGAGCAGTACTTC
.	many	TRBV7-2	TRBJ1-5	CASRRGAGGNQPQHF	TGTGCCAGCAGGCGCGGGGCGGGGGGCAATCAGCCCCAGCATTTT
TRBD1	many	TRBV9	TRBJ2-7	CASSLSGTGDYEQYF	TGTGCCAGCAGCCTCAGTGGGACAGGGGACTACGAGCAGTACTTC
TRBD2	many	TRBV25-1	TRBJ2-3	CASSEGLAGWDTQYF	TGTGCCAGCAGTGAAGGACTAGCGGGATGGGATACGCAGTATTTT
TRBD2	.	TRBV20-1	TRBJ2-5	CSARGAPSGGARETQYF	TGCAGTGCTAGGGGGGCCCCCAGCGGGGGGGCCCGGGAGACCCAGTACTTC
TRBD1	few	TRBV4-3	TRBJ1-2	CASSQVRTGGSANYGYTF	TGCGCCAGCAGCCAAGTACGGACAGGGGGCTCGGCTAACTATGGCTACACCTTC
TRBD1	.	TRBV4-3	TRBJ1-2	CASSQDRQGRGYGYTF	TGCGCCAGCAGCCAAGACCGACAGGGCCGGGGCTATGGCTACACCTTC
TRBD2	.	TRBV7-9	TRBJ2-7	CASTHSGSPGYEQYF	TGTGCCAGCACCCATAGCGGGAGCCCGGGCTACGAGCAGTACTTC
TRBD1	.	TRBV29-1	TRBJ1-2	CSVEDRQGANYGYTF	TGCAGCGTTGAAGACCGACAGGGGGCGAACTATGGCTACACCTTC
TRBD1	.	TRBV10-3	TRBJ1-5	CTTGVAQPQHF	TGTACCACAGGGGTGGCTCAGCCCCAGCATTTT
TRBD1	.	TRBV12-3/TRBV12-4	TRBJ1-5	CASSPGQGAWAQPQHF	TGTGCCAGCAGTCCAGGACAGGGGGCATGGGCTCAGCCCCAGCATTTT
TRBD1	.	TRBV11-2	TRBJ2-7	CASSLEARQGTYEQYF	TGTGCCAGCAGCTTAGAGGCCAGACAGGGGACCTACGAGCAGTACTTC
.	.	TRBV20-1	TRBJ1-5	CSATPPAGGTGGQPQHF	TGCAGTGCTACCCCCCCTGCGGGAGGGACCGGGGGCCAGCCCCAGCATTTT
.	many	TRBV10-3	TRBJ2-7	CAIGGGYEQYF	TGTGCCATCGGAGGGGGCTACGAGCAGTACTTC
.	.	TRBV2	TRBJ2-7	CASSPPGRPGYEQYF	TGTGCCAGCAGTCCCCCCGGGAGACCGGGCTACGAGCAGTACTTC
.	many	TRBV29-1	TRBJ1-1	CSVVGGGLLNTEAFF	TGCAGCGTTGTCGGGGGAGGACTCCTAAACACTGAAGCTTTCTTT
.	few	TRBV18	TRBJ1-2	CASSPQQKGYTF	TGTGCCAGCTCACCACAACAGAAGGGCTACACCTTC
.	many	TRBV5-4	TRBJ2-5	CASSLRQLQETQYF	TGTGCCAGCAGCTTAAGGCAGCTCCAAGAGACCCAGTACTTC
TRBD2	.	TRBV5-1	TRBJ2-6	CASSATSGGTSGANVLTF	TGCGCCAGCAGCGCAACGAGCGGGGGAACCTCTGGGGCCAACGTCCTGACTTTC